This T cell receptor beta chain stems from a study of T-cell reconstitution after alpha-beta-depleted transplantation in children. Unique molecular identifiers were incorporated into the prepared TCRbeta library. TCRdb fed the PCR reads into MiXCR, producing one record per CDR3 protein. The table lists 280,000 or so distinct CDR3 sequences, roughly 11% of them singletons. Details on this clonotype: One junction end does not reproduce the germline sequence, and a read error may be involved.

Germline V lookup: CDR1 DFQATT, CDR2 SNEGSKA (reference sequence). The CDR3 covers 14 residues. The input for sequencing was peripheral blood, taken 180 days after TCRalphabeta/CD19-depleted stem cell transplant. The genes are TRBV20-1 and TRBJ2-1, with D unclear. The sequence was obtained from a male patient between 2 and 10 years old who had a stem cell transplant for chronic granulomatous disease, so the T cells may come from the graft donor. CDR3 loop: CSEKKAFSYNGQFF. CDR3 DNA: TGCAGTGAAAAGAAGGCTTTTTCCTACAATGGGCAGTTCTTC.